This T cell receptor beta chain stems from a study of blood T cell repertoires in COVID-19. About the study: Acute and convalescent COVID-19 specimens originated in the United States, Italy and Spain. T cells, B-cell-depleted T cells, or PBMCs provided the cDNA or gDNA that served as material.

The CDR3 extends over 14 amino acids. The J segment lost 4 bases and the V segment lost 1 base, leaving 4 bases of the junction unmatched. Germline CDR1 is SGHRS and CDR2 is YFSETQ. Original methodology: The authors estimated nucleated cell counts from reference gene primer amplification. Some clones are missing from TCRdb's copy, which holds only in-frame ones; the method was immunoSEQ multiplex PCR. V and J calls and clone size are as listed in that table; D and trimming were resolved from the DNA. The sample gives 200,000 to 250,000 clones, almost 90% of which show up once; over 1.1% is in the top ten.

This sequence joins TRBV5-1 and TRBJ1-2, with 7 bases aligning to TRBD1. This sequence originates from a man older than 75 with acute or convalescent COVID-19. What was sequenced was peripheral blood. CDR3 amino acids: CASSLLQGLYGYTF. The CDR3, as DNA: TGCGCCAGCAGCTTGTTACAGGGGCTCTATGGCTACACCTTC.